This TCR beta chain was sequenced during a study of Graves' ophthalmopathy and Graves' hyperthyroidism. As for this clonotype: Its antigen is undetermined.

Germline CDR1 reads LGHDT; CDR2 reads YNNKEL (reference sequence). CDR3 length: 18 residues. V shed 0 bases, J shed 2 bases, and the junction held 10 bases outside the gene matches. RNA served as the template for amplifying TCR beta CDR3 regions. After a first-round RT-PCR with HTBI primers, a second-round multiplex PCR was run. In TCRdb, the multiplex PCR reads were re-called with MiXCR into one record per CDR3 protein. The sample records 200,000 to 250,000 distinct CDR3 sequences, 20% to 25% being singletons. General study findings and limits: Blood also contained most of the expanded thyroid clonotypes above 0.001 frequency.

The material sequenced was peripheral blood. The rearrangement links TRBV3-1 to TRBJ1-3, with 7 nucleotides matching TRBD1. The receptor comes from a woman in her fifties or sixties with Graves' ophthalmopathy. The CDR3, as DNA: TGTGCCAGCAGCCAAGACAGAACGGACAGGCTTCCTGGAAACACCATATATTTT. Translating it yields CASSQDRTDRLPGNTIYF.